This T cell receptor beta chain was identified during a study of CDR3 diversity in severe acne. TCRdb ran MiXCR on the PCR reads and lists one entry per CDR3 protein. The sample carries more than 80,000 distinct CDR3 sequences, around 50% recorded once. This CDR3 region has 14 residues. Trimming took off 3 bases at V and 6 bases at J, with 15 bases between the two ends. Germline V gives CDR1 DFQATT, CDR2 SNEGSKA (reference sequence). This clonotype has a count of ten or more. The rearrangement joins TRBV20-1 to TRBJ2-1; perhaps TRBD2 as D (5 bases). Material: blood. This sequence originates from a male donor with severe acne vulgaris. CDR3 region: CSASTDYTFNEQFF. The CDR3 bases are TGCAGTGCTAGCACTGACTACACATTCAATGAGCAGTTCTTC.